One sample yielded the 30 T cell receptor beta chains listed below, sequenced in a study of OX40 agonist ivuxolimab in advanced cancers. Using immunoSEQ multiplex PCR, the repertoire was profiled, and TCRdb retains in-frame clones only, with some absent. The profile shows about 80,000 clones, 90% to 95% of them singletons. Sequenced material: CD4+ or CD8+ T cells sorted from blood, taken in a trial of the OX40 agonist ivuxolimab. The receptors here all came from an adult with an advanced solid tumor such as melanoma, head and neck, liver or kidney cancer.

The chain has TRBV28 and TRBJ2-2, with a weak D call TRBD1 (6 bases). Per the germline V gene, CDR1 is MDHEN and CDR2 is SYDVKM. Deletions cut 8 bases from V and 0 bases from J, with 10 bases between. The CDR3 runs 14 residues. The CDR3 sequence is CASGTGPNTGELFF. The CDR3 DNA sequence: TGTGCCAGCGGAACAGGGCCGAACACCGGGGAGCTGTTTTTT.

This chain links TRBV5-8 with TRBJ2-2; D not certain. Germline V lookup: CDR1 SGHTS, CDR2 YDEGEE. Trimming shortened V by 2 bases and J by 5 bases, and 22 bases separated the two germline ends. The CDR3 runs 18 residues. The CDR3 region has the DNA TGTGCCAGCAGCTTTGTAATCAATTTTTTATACCGGACCGGGGAGCTGTTTTTT. This encodes CASSFVINFLYRTGELFF.

The chain is built from TRBV4-2 and TRBJ2-5, with no clear D. Deletions cut 6 bases from V and 5 bases from J, with 13 bases between. The CDR3 has 13 residues. Germline V gene data show CDR1 as LGHNA and CDR2 as YNFKEQ. CDR3 sequence: CASSPSARETQYF. CDR3 nucleotides: TGTGCCAGCAGTCCGTCTGCCCGGGAGACCCAGTACTTC.

The J gene is TRBJ2-4, the V gene TRBV28; D unresolved. Germline V gives CDR1 MDHEN, CDR2 SYDVKM. The V end was cut by 2 bases, the J end by 6 bases, with 5 bases between. This CDR3 spans 12 amino acids. CDR3 residues: CASSLARNIQYF. The CDR3 DNA follows: TGTGCCAGCAGTTTAGCGAGAAACATTCAGTACTTC.

The chain couples TRBV5-4 to TRBJ2-3; 14 positions match TRBD2. CDR3 size: 15 residues. Germline V CDR1 and CDR2: SGHNT, YYREEE (reference sequence). Losses at the gene ends were 5 bases for V and 5 bases for J; bases not matched to a gene: 4. CDR3 residues: CASRVTSGRGDTQYF. The CDR3 DNA follows: TGTGCCAGCAGGGTGACTAGCGGGAGGGGAGATACGCAGTATTTT.

The chain recombines TRBV6-6 with TRBJ2-7; no definite D call. This CDR3 spans 14 amino acids. The V gene lost 2 bases and the J gene lost 1 base, with 9 bases spanning the gap. Germline V gene lookup returns CDR1 MNHNY and CDR2 SVGAGI (reference sequence). CDR3 nucleotides: TGTGCCAGCAGTTACCTGGAACGGTCCTACGAGCAGTACTTC. This codes for CASSYLERSYEQYF.

CDR3 DNA sequence: TGTGCCAGTAGTACCTTCTCCAGGAACAGTCAGGGCTACACCTTC. It codes for CASSTFSRNSQGYTF. V and J are TRBV19 and TRBJ1-2; D is ambiguous. CDR3 length: 15 residues. With 4 bases removed from V and 8 bases from J, the gap between germline ends came to 20 bases. Germline V gene lookup returns CDR1 LNHDA and CDR2 SQIVND (reference sequence).

The J gene is TRBJ1-5, the V gene TRBV28, with D maybe TRBD1 (5 bases). V was clipped by 1 base and J by 6 bases, with 13 bases between them. This CDR3 is built from 15 residues. CDR1 and CDR2 (germline): MDHEN, SYDVKM. CDR3 bases: TGTGCCAGCAGTTTATACCGCCAGGGACTTCAGCCCCAGCATTTT. The encoded protein is CASSLYRQGLQPQHF.

This chain uses TRBV28 with TRBJ2-5; 11 bases map to TRBD1. Germline V CDR1 and CDR2: MDHEN, SYDVKM. The CDR3 runs 16 residues. V trimming: 4 bases; J trimming: 0 bases; junction bases outside the gene matches: 4. The CDR3 DNA sequence: TGTGCCAGCAGTTCGCCGGGACAGGGGGACCAAGAGACCCAGTACTTC. Residues: CASSSPGQGDQETQYF. The complete variable domain, with remaining parts taken from reference TRBV28 and TRBJ2-5, reads DVKVTQSSRYLVKRTGEKVFLECVQDMDHENMFWYRQDPGLGLRLIYFSYDVKMKEKGDIPEGYSVSREKKERFSLILESASTNQTSMYLCASSSPGQGDQETQYFGPGTRLLVL.

The rearrangement uses TRBV10-3 and TRBJ2-1; D call uncertain. The CDR3 contains 14 residues. V gave up 8 bases and J gave up 1 base, with 12 bases separating them. Germline lookup yields CDR1 ENHRY and CDR2 SYGVKD. CDR3 residues: CAISETVSYNEQFF. CDR3 coding DNA: TGTGCCATCTCCGAGACGGTATCCTACAATGAGCAGTTCTTC.

Worth noting for this clone: Other DNA sequences in this specimen translate into the identical CDR3. CDR3 amino acids: CASSLAVEETQYF. CDR3 nucleotide sequence: TGTGCCAGCAGCTTGGCCGTGGAGGAGACCCAGTACTTC. The V call is TRBV5-5, the J call TRBJ2-5; D is unresolved. The CDR3 extends over 13 amino acids. CDR1 is SGHKS, CDR2 YYEKEE, per germline (reference sequence). Trimming stripped 0 bases from V and 5 bases from J, with 8 bases between.

The chain recombines TRBV6-5 with TRBJ2-1; D may be TRBD1 or TRBD2 (6 bases each). The CDR3 covers 15 residues. Trimming pared 3 bases from V and 2 bases from J, leaving 11 bases between. CDR1 and CDR2 (germline): MNHEY, SVGAGI. CDR3 bases: TGTGCCAGCAGTTATGAGGGGGGACCCTACAATGAGCAGTTCTTC. It translates to CASSYEGGPYNEQFF.

This clone was detected once. The chain links TRBV7-2 to TRBJ2-1, with D unclear. CDR1 is SGHTA, CDR2 FQGNSA, per germline. Trimming took 5 bases from V and 5 from J, leaving 13 bases between them. The CDR3 contains 14 residues. CDR3 nucleotide sequence: TGTGCCAGCAGCCCTGGACCTTCCAACAATGAGCAGTTCTTC. It translates to CASSPGPSNNEQFF.

The chain couples TRBV27 to TRBJ2-7; D gene uncertain. This CDR3 spans 13 amino acids. Per germline, CDR1 MNHEY and CDR2 SMNVEV (reference sequence). V shed 0 bases and J shed 7 bases, with 10 bases lying between them. In nucleotides, the CDR3 is TGTGCCAGCAGTTTATCCAGAACTCAGGAGCAGTACTTC. It yields the protein CASSLSRTQEQYF.

V usage is TRBV6-6 and J usage is TRBJ2-5; maybe TRBD1 (5 bases). Trimming stripped 2 bases from V and 3 bases from J, with 7 bases between. This CDR3 is built from 13 residues. CDR1 is MNHNY and CDR2 is SVGAGI in the germline V gene (reference sequence). The CDR3 protein is CASSYTGEETQYF. In DNA, the CDR3 is TGTGCCAGCAGTTACACAGGAGAAGAGACCCAGTACTTC.

This rearrangement joins TRBV7-9 to TRBJ1-3; D is uncertain. CDR1 SEHNR and CDR2 FQNEAQ come from the germline V gene (reference sequence). The CDR3 loop spans 15 amino acids. V lost 1 base, J lost 7 bases, and 14 bases lay in between. The CDR3 bases are TGTGCCAGCAGCTTAGTTGCGGGTTCACGGAACACCATATATTTT. This gives the protein CASSLVAGSRNTIYF.

This rearrangement joins TRBV7-3 to TRBJ2-1; D is uncertain. The germline gives CDR1 SGHTA, CDR2 FQGTGA. The CDR3 extends over 16 amino acids. V shed 5 bases and J shed 7 bases, with 21 bases lying between them. CDR3 coding DNA: TGTGCCAGCAGCCTAAATCGGCAAGGACGCCCTAATGAGCAGTTCTTC. Protein product: CASSLNRQGRPNEQFF.

The genes are TRBV28 and TRBJ2-1, with TRBD2 matching over 12 bases. This CDR3 is built from 18 residues. The germline V gene has CDR1 MDHEN and CDR2 SYDVKM. The trim removed 10 bases at V and 0 bases at J, leaving 13 bases unmatched. The CDR3, as DNA: TGTGCCACCCAGCCTAGCGGGAGGGCGGCGAACTCCTACAATGAGCAGTTCTTC. Protein product: CATQPSGRAANSYNEQFF.

CDR3: CASSPPRVSSGRRREQYF. The CDR3 nucleotides are TGTGCCAGCTCACCACCTCGAGTATCCAGCGGGAGGAGGAGAGAGCAGTACTTC. V gene TRBV18 combines with J gene TRBJ2-7, with 9 bases matching TRBD2. CDR1 KGHSH and CDR2 LQKENI come from the germline V gene. The V and J ends lost 0 bases and 7 bases, in that order; junction bases with no gene match: 16. The CDR3 runs to 18 residues.

V usage is TRBV5-6 and J usage is TRBJ1-3; D is uncertain. Germline-derived CDR1 and CDR2 are SGHDT and YYEEEE. Trimming removed 2 bases from V and 0 bases from J, with 9 bases in between. The CDR3 is 15 amino acids. CDR3 amino acids: CASSFFTASGNTIYF. CDR3 DNA sequence: TGTGCCAGCAGCTTTTTCACAGCCTCTGGAAACACCATATATTTT.

This clone was counted at least ten times. The chain couples TRBV2 to TRBJ1-5; a weak D match, TRBD1 (6 bases). The germline CDR1 and CDR2 sequences are SNHLY and FYNNEI. V lost 5 bases and J lost 7, with 15 bases in between. This CDR3 is 14 amino acids long. CDR3: CASSFGGQGQPQHF. CDR3 DNA: TGTGCCAGCAGTTTCGGGGGGCAGGGGCAGCCCCAGCATTTT.

This clone was seen a few times. The rearrangement uses TRBV9 and TRBJ1-1, with D perhaps TRBD1 (5 bases). The CDR3 consists of 15 residues. Trimming shortened V by 0 bases and J by 5 bases, and 14 bases separated the two germline ends. Germline loops: CDR1 SGDLS, CDR2 YYNGEE. CDR3 loop: CASSVESRGWTEAFF. CDR3 sequence (DNA): TGTGCCAGCAGCGTAGAATCAAGGGGATGGACTGAAGCTTTCTTT.

The chain links TRBV18 to TRBJ2-2; the D is unclear. The CDR3 is made up of 13 amino acids. V shed 2 bases and J shed 1 base, with 2 bases lying between them. The germline gives CDR1 KGHSH, CDR2 LQKENI. CDR3 nucleotide sequence: TGTGCCAGCTCACCAAGGAACACCGGGGAGCTGTTTTTT. Its translation is CASSPRNTGELFF.

This clone was counted a single time. The genes are TRBV28 and TRBJ1-5, with no clear D. Germline V CDR1 and CDR2: MDHEN, SYDVKM. V was pared by 4 bases and J by 7 bases, with 11 bases between. The CDR3 covers 13 residues. CDR3 loop: CASSYSGYQPQHF. In DNA form, the CDR3 reads TGTGCCAGCAGTTATTCGGGGTACCAGCCCCAGCATTTT.

CDR3 protein: CASSTWGKGMENTIYF. The DNA of the CDR3 is TGTGCCAGTAGTACCTGGGGGAAGGGGATGGAAAACACCATATATTTT. This sequence joins TRBV19 and TRBJ1-3; D possibly corresponds to TRBD1 (5 bases). Germline-derived CDR1 and CDR2 are LNHDA and SQIVND (reference sequence). Trimming removed 4 bases at V and 6 bases at J, with 19 bases between. This CDR3 has 16 residues.

This chain links TRBV14 with TRBJ2-5; 11 positions agree with TRBD2. This CDR3 has 16 residues. Losses at the gene ends were 2 bases for V and 5 bases for J; bases not matched to a gene: 7. The germline CDR1 and CDR2 sequences are SGHDN and FVKESK. The chain's CDR3 is CASSQFSGRAGETQYF. CDR3 DNA: TGTGCCAGCAGCCAATTTAGCGGGAGGGCCGGGGAGACCCAGTACTTC.

In nucleotides, the CDR3 is TGTGCCAGCAGCGTAGGTGGCGGGCCCTACAATGAGCAGTTCTTC. Amino acids: CASSVGGGPYNEQFF. The chain employs TRBV9 and TRBJ2-1; possibly TRBD2 for D (5 bases). Deletions cut 0 bases from V and 2 bases from J, with 9 bases between. The length of the CDR3 is 15 residues. Germline assignment: CDR1 SGDLS and CDR2 YYNGEE.

The rearrangement uses TRBV5-1 and TRBJ2-3, with 9 nucleotides matching TRBD2. The V gene's germline CDR1 is SGHRS and CDR2 YFSETQ. The V segment lost 4 bases and the J segment 4 bases; nucleotides outside the gene matches: 13. CDR3 length equals 17 residues. This CDR3 reads CASSGTGTSLQADTQYF. The CDR3 DNA sequence: TGCGCCAGCAGCGGTACCGGGACTAGCCTCCAGGCAGATACGCAGTATTTT.

The CDR3 sequence is CATSKTENTEAFF. The CDR3, as DNA: TGTGCCACATCTAAGACTGAGAACACTGAAGCTTTCTTT. The rearrangement links TRBV10-3 to TRBJ1-1; no clear D gene. Trimming stripped 10 bases from V and 1 base from J, with 13 bases between. This CDR3 comprises 13 residues. CDR1 and CDR2 (germline): ENHRY, SYGVKD.

This rearrangement joins TRBV7-2 to TRBJ2-3; D not certain. V gave up 3 bases and J gave up 0 bases, with 7 bases separating them. The CDR3 sequence is 14 residues long. Germline assignment: CDR1 SGHTA and CDR2 FQGNSA. The CDR3 coding sequence is TGTGCCAGCAGCTTTTGGCCTAGCACAGATACGCAGTATTTT. Translating it yields CASSFWPSTDTQYF. The full variable domain, its missing parts supplied by reference TRBV7-2 and TRBJ2-3, is GAGVSQSPSNKVTEKGKDVELRCDPISGHTALYWYRQSLGQGLEFLIYFQGNSAPDKSGLPSDRFSAERTGGSVSTLTIQRTQQEDSAVYLCASSFWPSTDTQYFGPGTRLTVL.